This T cell receptor (beta chain) was identified in a study of blood T cell repertoires in COVID-19. Across the study: Sample material is recorded as cDNA or gDNA derived from T cells, B-cell-depleted T cells, or PBMCs.

Trimming removed 4 bases from V and 7 bases from J; junction bases left unmatched: 7. Germline V gene data show CDR1 as MDHEN and CDR2 as SYDVKM. The CDR3 length is 15 residues. Assay: immunoSEQ multiplex PCR; the TCRdb copy retains only in-frame clones and omits some. The sample has 90,000 to 120,000 clones, around 86% seen once; the top ten hold less than 5%. Source material: peripheral blood. The chain employs TRBV28 and TRBJ1-6, with 7 bases identical to TRBD1. The TCR sequence derives from a woman in her seventies with acute or convalescent COVID-19. This CDR3 reads CASSSGTALNSPLHF. Written as DNA, the CDR3 is TGTGCCAGCAGTTCCGGGACAGCCCTCAATTCACCCCTCCACTTT.